The rows below give T cell receptor beta chains drawn from one sample of a study of T cell responses to AZD1222 COVID-19 vaccine. Method: immunoSEQ multiplex PCR; TCRdb's copy keeps in-frame clones and lacks some. The sample consists of roughly 90,000 clones, approximately 83% of them appearing once. The input for sequencing was peripheral blood, taken on day 0 of AZD1222 vaccination. All receptors derive from an adult in good health. Both conserved end residues are part of each CDR3. Each record gives: V gene, clone size, CDR3 protein. Clone size is given for some rows only: seen once, a few or many times, or a class if the clone is expanded.

TRBV19 - CASTPKQGNQPQHF
TRBV5-4 - CASTPGLHTGELFF
TRBV7-2 - CASSLGGTSYEQYF
TRBV25-1 - CASSESAVGASGANVLTF
TRBV12-5 - CASGLEGGREKLFF
TRBV6-5 - CASSYEGVSGNTIYF
TRBV7-9 once CASSLETGDEKLFF
TRBV3-1/TRBV3-2 - CASSGDRGHYGYTF
TRBV5-4 - CASSEGQGNTIYF
TRBV6-7 - CASSYSGILQETQYF
TRBV11-2 - CASSLGWGSTEAFF
TRBV5-8 once CASSLGGGSAFF
TRBV4-3 once CASSQSKGSEQYF
TRBV5-1 once CASSFGQGWYEQYF
TRBV7-9 - CASSPRVETQYF
TRBV24-1 - CATSEGPAGVIYEQFF
TRBV6-2/TRBV6-3 - CASSFFTVTDTEAFF
TRBV18 - CASSPIDTLNTEAFF
TRBV5-6 - CASSTTGGDTQYF
TRBV4-2 - CASSQDGGSYNSPLHF
TRBV19 few CASSARGGRQNSPLHF
TRBV24-1 - CATSTSGNYEQYF
TRBV29-1 - CSVEGTGGTGELFF
TRBV7-6 - CASSLGGTPTQETQYF
TRBV11-2 few CASSLVRGVGGGYEQYF
TRBV5-1 - CASSLGQEFEQYF
TRBV28 - CASSTTGGAFYGYTF
TRBV12-2 - CAPSGRAYEQYF
TRBV2 few CASSTPGGNNEKLFF
TRBV5-5 - CASSHVGGRDEQYF
TRBV19 - CASSIGTGNEQFF
TRBV12-3/TRBV12-4 once CASAGPPTDTQYF
TRBV3-1/TRBV3-2 few CASSQGSVDYGYTF
TRBV6-2/TRBV6-3 - CASSGTSGTYEQYF
TRBV5-1 once CASSLGLAEGAGELFF
TRBV7-9 - CASSLAGFGGELFF
TRBV6-5 - CASGGGPYGYTF
TRBV18 - CASSITTGISEKLFF
TRBV3-1/TRBV3-2 - CASSQAGGNTGELFF
TRBV11-1 few CASSSGFDEQYF
TRBV6-5 - CASSYGGTANTEAFF
TRBV19 - CASSTTGQTNTEAFF
TRBV7-8 - CASSLSASNQPQHF
TRBV2 - CASRSGGGLSNSPLHF
TRBV15 - CATSRGWRADTEEAFF
TRBV7-9 - CASSEGQGNYGYTF
TRBV2 few CASGNSKSYGYTF
TRBV6-5 - CASTGTGLHYEQYF